The 15 T cell receptor beta chains presented below share a single source sample, sequenced in a study of blood T cell repertoires in COVID-19. TCRdb's table, derived via immunoSEQ multiplex PCR, lists solely in-frame clones and lacks some. The sample records tens of thousands of clones, 78% being singletons. Source material: peripheral blood. The receptors were sampled from a man in his fifties or sixties with COVID-19, enrolled during active disease.

The chain combines TRBV9 with TRBJ1-3, with a possible D match to TRBD1 (5 bases). V was trimmed by 3 bases and J by 0 bases, leaving 16 bases between them. Germline assignment: CDR1 SGDLS and CDR2 YYNGEE. The CDR3 has 17 residues. DNA of the CDR3: TGTGCCAGCAGCGGACACGTCAGGGCCAACTCTGGAAACACCATATATTTT. Residues: CASSGHVRANSGNTIYF.

The V gene is TRBV7-9, the J gene TRBJ2-7; TRBD2 matches at 7 bases. V shed 3 bases, J shed 1 base, and the junction held 0 bases outside the gene matches. Germline CDR1 reads SEHNR; CDR2 reads FQNEAQ (reference sequence). The CDR3 totals 13 residues. CDR3 coding DNA: TGTGCCAGCAGCTTTAGCGGGTCCTACGAGCAGTACTTC. Its translation: CASSFSGSYEQYF.

The V call is TRBV19, the J call TRBJ1-2, with D uncertain. Germline CDR1 LNHDA, CDR2 SQIVND (reference sequence). V lost 6 bases, J lost 4 bases, and 6 bases lay in between. CDR3 length: 11 residues. The CDR3 sequence is CASREAYGYTF. Here the CDR3 DNA reads TGTGCCAGTAGGGAGGCCTATGGCTACACCTTC.

V is TRBV7-2 and J is TRBJ2-7; D is ambiguous. Germline lookup yields CDR1 SGHTA and CDR2 FQGNSA. This CDR3 is 14 amino acids long. With 4 bases removed from V and 2 bases from J, the gap between germline ends came to 12 bases. Here the CDR3 reads CASSSPPVTYEQYF. CDR3 bases: TGTGCCAGCAGCTCCCCCCCTGTTACCTACGAGCAGTACTTC.

The chain joins TRBV5-4 to TRBJ1-6; 9 bases line up with TRBD1. J was trimmed by 6 bases and V by 4 bases; bases with no gene match: 8. The CDR3 has 16 amino acids. Germline CDR1 reads SGHNT; CDR2 reads YYREEE (reference sequence). CDR3 sequence (DNA): TGTGCCAGCAGCGGGGCCGGGACAGGGAGTAATTCACCCCTCCACTTT. Translation: CASSGAGTGSNSPLHF. The variable domain in full, completed from reference TRBV5-4 and TRBJ1-6, reads ETGVTQSPTHLIKTRGQQVTLRCSSQSGHNTVSWYQQALGQGPQFIFQYYREEENGRGNFPPRFSGLQFPNYSSELNVNALELDDSALYLCASSGAGTGSNSPLHFGNGTRLTVT.

This sequence joins TRBV3-1 (or the pseudogene TRBV3-2) and TRBJ2-6, with 8 bases fitting TRBD2. Losses at the gene ends were 4 bases for V and 1 base for J; bases not matched to a gene: 6. From germline, CDR1 is LGHDT and CDR2 YNNKEL (reference sequence). The CDR3 length is 17 residues. This chain's CDR3 is CASSLRGGASGANVLTF. The CDR3 nucleotides read TGTGCCAGCAGCCTTCGGGGGGGCGCTTCTGGGGCCAACGTCCTGACTTTC.

V is TRBV5-1 and J is TRBJ2-3, with TRBD1 matching over 7 bases. Germline V gene lookup returns CDR1 SGHRS and CDR2 YFSETQ. J was trimmed by 2 bases and V by 0 bases; bases with no gene match: 3. The CDR3 length is 15 residues. The CDR3 here is CASSLVGTATDTQYF. Written as DNA, the CDR3 is TGCGCCAGCAGCTTGGTTGGGACAGCCACAGATACGCAGTATTTT.

This chain connects TRBV10-2 to TRBJ1-5; TRBD1 aligns across 10 bases. The CDR3 has 14 amino acids. The V gene end was trimmed by 6 bases and the J gene end by 7 bases; junction bases not matched to a gene: 6. CDR1 and CDR2 from the germline V gene are WSHSY and SAAADI. This CDR3 reads CASRETGGGQPQHF. CDR3 nucleotide sequence: TGCGCCAGCAGAGAGACAGGGGGCGGCCAGCCCCAGCATTTT.

The table lists this clone with a count of one. J is TRBJ2-7 and V is TRBV19, with 8 positions matching TRBD2. V lost 1 base and J lost 1; bases outside the gene matches: 3. The CDR3 spans 15 residues. Germline lookup yields CDR1 LNHDA and CDR2 SQIVND (reference sequence). The CDR3 region has the DNA TGTGCCAGTAGTATAGGGGGACTAGAGTCCTACGAGCAGTACTTC. This translates into CASSIGGLESYEQYF.

V gene TRBV4-2 combines with J gene TRBJ2-7, with a weak D call TRBD2 (5 bases). Trimming cost V 0 bases and J 7 bases, with 25 bases left between them. Per germline, CDR1 LGHNA and CDR2 YNFKEQ. The CDR3 runs to 18 residues. The CDR3 here is CASSQDILGQGGRGEQYF. CDR3 nucleotides: TGTGCCAGCAGCCAAGATATACTAGGTCAAGGCGGCCGTGGGGAGCAGTACTTC.

This clone was detected only once. V usage is TRBV5-4 and J usage is TRBJ2-3; 7 bases are a match to TRBD2. Germline loops: CDR1 SGHNT, CDR2 YYREEE (reference sequence). Trimming cost V 4 bases and J 2 bases; bases outside gene matches: 4. The CDR3 runs to 14 residues. CDR3 sequence reads: CASSRGVDTDTQYF. The CDR3 DNA sequence: TGTGCCAGCAGCCGGGGGGTCGACACAGATACGCAGTATTTT.

In regard to this clone: Other DNA sequences of this sample code for an identical CDR3. This sequence joins TRBV12-3 or TRBV12-4 and TRBJ2-5; no clear D. The CDR3 covers 11 residues. Between the trimmed V and J ends, which lost 3 bases and 5 bases, there was a span of 4 bases. In DNA form, the CDR3 reads TGTGCCAGCAGTTTTAGTGAGACCCAGTACTTC. It codes for CASSFSETQYF.

The sample holds one count of this clone. The CDR3 sequence: CASRGRRRDSYNEQFF. As DNA, the CDR3 is TGTGCCAGCAGGGGAAGGCGGCGGGACTCCTACAATGAGCAGTTCTTC. The J gene is TRBJ2-1, the V gene TRBV21-1; TRBD2, the D gene given by the table, was not confirmed from the DNA. TRBV21-1 is labeled a pseudogene. There are 16 residues in the CDR3.

The genes are TRBV7-3 and TRBJ1-2; the D gene is possibly TRBD1 (6 bases). CDR1 SGHTA and CDR2 FQGTGA come from the germline V gene. The CDR3 has 13 amino acids. V dropped 2 bases and J dropped 6 bases, with 10 bases sitting between them. The CDR3 coding sequence is TGTGCCAGCAGCTTACGGGCAGGGGATGGCTACACCTTC. Its translation is CASSLRAGDGYTF. The full variable domain, completed using reference TRBV7-3 and TRBJ1-2, is GAGVSQTPSNKVTEKGKYVELRCDPISGHTALYWYRQSLGQGPEFLIYFQGTGAADDSGLPNDRFFAVRPEGSVSTLKIQRTERGDSAVYLCASSLRAGDGYTFGSGTRLTVV.

This chain uses TRBV28 with TRBJ1-5; a weak D match, TRBD1 (5 bases). Germline V gene lookup returns CDR1 MDHEN and CDR2 SYDVKM. The CDR3 length is 14 residues. The V end lost 3 bases, the J end lost 7 bases, and 13 bases lay between the germline ends. The CDR3 region is CASSLGGSPQPQHF. DNA of the CDR3: TGTGCCAGCAGTTTGGGGGGTTCTCCACAGCCCCAGCATTTT.